This entry describes one T cell receptor (beta chain). This sample is drawn from a study of T cell responses to AZD1222 COVID-19 vaccine. CDR3 length: 15 residues. The V gene lost 0 bases and the J gene lost 1 base, with 7 bases spanning the gap. Germline CDR1 SEHNR, CDR2 FQNEAQ (reference sequence). Profiling relied on immunoSEQ multiplex PCR, and the TCRdb table lists in-frame clones only, not all of them. Here the sample spans more than 150,000 clones, approximately 92% being singletons. This clonotype was obtained from an adult in good health. Material: peripheral blood, obtained on day 0 of AZD1222 vaccination. This rearrangement joins TRBV7-9 to TRBJ1-3; D unresolved. The CDR3 nucleotides read TGTGCCAGCAGCTTAGCGCTGGTGTCTGGAAACACCATATATTTT. This codes for CASSLALVSGNTIYF.